This T cell receptor beta chain was recovered during a study of T cells in localized non-small cell lung cancer. Findings and limits, study-wide: Sequencing covered just one tumor region, so heterogeneity cannot be ruled out. Turning up in adjacent lung were a median approximately 57 of the top 100 tumor clones.

This CDR3 spans 15 amino acids. The germline CDR1 and CDR2 sequences are SGHRS and YFSETQ. The V end was cut by 2 bases, the J end by 0 bases, with 11 bases between. On this clone: The antigen is unknown.

Here immunoSEQ multiplex PCR was the method, and the copy in TCRdb shows in-frame clones only, minus some. The table shows about 2,500 clones, with less than 30% occurring only once. The chain combines TRBV5-1 with TRBJ1-2, with D possibly matching TRBD1 (6 bases). Here the sequenced sample was normal lung tissue next to the tumor, taken before any cancer treatment. This receptor was obtained from a man aged 40 to 70 with stage II squamous cell lung carcinoma. The CDR3 region is CASSFGGRTNYGYTF. DNA for the CDR3: TGCGCCAGCAGCTTCGGGGGCAGAACTAACTATGGCTACACCTTC.